The source of this T cell receptor beta chain is a study of T cell clonality in common variable immunodeficiency. V shed 6 bases, J shed 7 bases, and the junction held 3 bases outside the gene matches. The CDR3 extends over 12 amino acids. Germline CDR1 LNHDA, CDR2 SQIVND (reference sequence). This clone was seen repeatedly, ten times or more. As yet, its antigen is unknown. The CDR3 end falls 3 residues outside the read, so it is completed with the germline J gene. Study findings and constraints: In common variable immunodeficiency, TCR beta chains reportedly carried fewer deletions and N-nucleotide insertions.

TCRdb's copy holds only in-frame clones and misses some; the assay was immunoSEQ multiplex PCR. This set yields about 30,000 clones and no singletons; the top ten hold 5.4%. This TCR was sampled from a human donor with common variable immunodeficiency. The specimen was peripheral blood mononuclear cells. The chain links TRBV19 to TRBJ2-1, with 7 bases lining up with TRBD1. CDR3 bases read: TGTGCCAGTAGCCCACAGGGGAATGAG. This gives the protein CASSPQGNE. The complete CDR3 protein is CASSPQGNEQFF.